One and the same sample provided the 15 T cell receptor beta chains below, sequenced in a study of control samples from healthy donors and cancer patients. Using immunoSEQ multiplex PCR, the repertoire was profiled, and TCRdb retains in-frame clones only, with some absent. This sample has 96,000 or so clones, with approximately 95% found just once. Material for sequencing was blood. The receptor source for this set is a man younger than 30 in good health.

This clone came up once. CDR3 bases: TGCGCCAGCAGCCCCGGAGGGACAGGGGGCGGAGAGGATGGCTACACCTTC. Translating it yields CASSPGGTGGGEDGYTF. V and J are TRBV5-1 and TRBJ1-2, with 12 nucleotides matching TRBD1. The germline CDR1 and CDR2 sequences are SGHRS and YFSETQ. The length of the CDR3 is 17 residues. The V segment lost 4 bases and the J segment 6 bases; nucleotides outside the gene matches: 13. The whole variable domain, remainder taken from reference TRBV5-1 and TRBJ1-2, is KAGVTQTPRYLIKTRGQQVTLSCSPISGHRSVSWYQQTPGQGLQFLFEYFSETQRNKGNFPGRFSGRQFSNSRSEMNVSTLELGDSALYLCASSPGGTGGGEDGYTFGSGTRLTVV.

As DNA, the CDR3 is TGTGCCAGCAGCTTAAGTGCGAACACTGAAGCTTTCTTT. Its translation: CASSLSANTEAFF. J is TRBJ1-1 and V is TRBV7-3; D unresolved. The germline gives CDR1 SGHTA, CDR2 FQGTGA. This CDR3 spans 13 amino acids. The germline V and J ends were trimmed by 1 base and 1 base, with 4 bases remaining between them.

This chain's CDR3 is CASSPSGRHNYNEQFF. CDR3 nucleotides: TGTGCCAGCAGCCCTAGCGGGAGGCACAACTACAATGAGCAGTTCTTC. The chain uses TRBV7-9 and TRBJ2-1, with 11 bases that match TRBD2. There are 16 residues in the CDR3. Germline lookup yields CDR1 SEHNR and CDR2 FQNEAQ (reference sequence). V lost 5 bases and J lost 3; bases outside the gene matches: 6. The full variable domain, in which reference TRBV7-9 and TRBJ2-1 provide the parts outside the CDR3, is DTGVSQNPRHKITKRGQNVTFRCDPISEHNRLYWYRQTLGQGPEFLTYFQNEAQLEKSRLLSDRFSAERPKGSFSTLEIQRTEQGDSAMYLCASSPSGRHNYNEQFFGPGTRLTVL.

The CDR3 loop reads CASSRDLAKNIQYF. The CDR3 DNA sequence: TGTGCCAGCAGCCGAGATCTAGCCAAAAACATTCAGTACTTC. The rearrangement joins TRBV6-5 to TRBJ2-4, with D unclear. The germline CDR1 and CDR2 sequences are MNHEY and SVGAGI. The ends were cut back, 6 bases at V and 0 bases at J, with 9 bases in the middle. The CDR3 is made up of 14 amino acids.

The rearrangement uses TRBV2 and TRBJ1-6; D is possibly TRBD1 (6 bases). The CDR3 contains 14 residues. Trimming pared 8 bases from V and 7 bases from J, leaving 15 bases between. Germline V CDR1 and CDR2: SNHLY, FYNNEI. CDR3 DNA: TGTGCCAGCGGGGCCGAGGGGGGGAATTCACCCCTCCACTTT. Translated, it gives CASGAEGGNSPLHF.

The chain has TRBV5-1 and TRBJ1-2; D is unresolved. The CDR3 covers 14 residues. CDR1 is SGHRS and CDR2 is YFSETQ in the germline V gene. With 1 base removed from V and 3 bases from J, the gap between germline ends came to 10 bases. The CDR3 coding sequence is TGCGCCAGCAGCTTGTTAGGCTTGGACTATGGCTACACCTTC. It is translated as CASSLLGLDYGYTF.

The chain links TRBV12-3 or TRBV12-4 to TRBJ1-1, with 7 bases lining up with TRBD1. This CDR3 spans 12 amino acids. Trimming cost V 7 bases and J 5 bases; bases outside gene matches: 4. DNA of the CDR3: TGTGCCAGCATACAGGGGTGGACTGAAGCTTTCTTT. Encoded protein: CASIQGWTEAFF.

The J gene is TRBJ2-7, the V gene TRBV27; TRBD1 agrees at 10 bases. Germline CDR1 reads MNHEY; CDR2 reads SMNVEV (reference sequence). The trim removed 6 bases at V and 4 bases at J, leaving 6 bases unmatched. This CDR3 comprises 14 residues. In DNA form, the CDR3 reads TGTGCCAGCAGCCTGACAGGGGGCTTATACGAGCAGTACTTC. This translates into CASSLTGGLYEQYF.

In DNA form, the CDR3 reads TGTGCCAGCTCACCACCGCAGGGGTTATTGACTGAAGCTTTCTTT. Encoded protein: CASSPPQGLLTEAFF. This chain joins TRBV18 and TRBJ1-1, with a possible D match to TRBD1 (6 bases). The CDR3 has 15 residues. Per germline, CDR1 KGHSH and CDR2 LQKENI. V was pared by 0 bases and J by 5 bases, with 13 bases between. The full variable domain, completed using reference TRBV18 and TRBJ1-1, is NAGVMQNPRHLVRRRGQEARLRCSPMKGHSHVYWYRQLPEEGLKFMVYLQKENIIDESGMPKERFSAEFPKEGPSILRIQQVVRGDSAAYFCASSPPQGLLTEAFFGQGTRLTVV.

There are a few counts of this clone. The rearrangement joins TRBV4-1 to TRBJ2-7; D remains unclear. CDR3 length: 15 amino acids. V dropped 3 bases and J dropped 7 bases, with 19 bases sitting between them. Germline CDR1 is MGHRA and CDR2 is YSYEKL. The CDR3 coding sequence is TGCGCCAGCAGCCACAAAGTGGGTAGTCTGGCAGAGCAGTACTTC. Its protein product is CASSHKVGSLAEQYF.

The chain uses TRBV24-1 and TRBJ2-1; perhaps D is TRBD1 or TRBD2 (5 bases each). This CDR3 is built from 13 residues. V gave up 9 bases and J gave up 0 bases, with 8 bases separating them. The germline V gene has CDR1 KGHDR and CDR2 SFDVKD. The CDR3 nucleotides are TGTGCCACCGGGACCAGCTCCTACAATGAGCAGTTCTTC. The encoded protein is CATGTSSYNEQFF.

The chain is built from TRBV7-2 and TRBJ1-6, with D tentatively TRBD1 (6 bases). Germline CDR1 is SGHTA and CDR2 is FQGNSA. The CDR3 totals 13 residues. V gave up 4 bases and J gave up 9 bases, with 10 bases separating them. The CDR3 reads CASSSRGPSPLHF. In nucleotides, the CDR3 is TGTGCCAGCAGCTCCAGGGGCCCTTCACCCCTCCACTTT.

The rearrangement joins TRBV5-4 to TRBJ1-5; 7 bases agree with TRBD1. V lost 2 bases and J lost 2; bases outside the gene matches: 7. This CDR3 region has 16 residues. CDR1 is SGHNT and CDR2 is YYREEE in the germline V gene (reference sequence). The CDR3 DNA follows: TGTGCCAGCAGCTTACCTCGACAGGGAGGCAATCAGCCCCAGCATTTT. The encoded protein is CASSLPRQGGNQPQHF.

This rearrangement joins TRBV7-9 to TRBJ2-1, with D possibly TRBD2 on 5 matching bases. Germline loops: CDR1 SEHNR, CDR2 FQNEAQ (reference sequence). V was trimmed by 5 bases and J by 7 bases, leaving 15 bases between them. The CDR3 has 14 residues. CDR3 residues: CASSRLRFGNEQFF. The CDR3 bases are TGTGCCAGCAGCAGACTAAGGTTCGGGAATGAGCAGTTCTTC.

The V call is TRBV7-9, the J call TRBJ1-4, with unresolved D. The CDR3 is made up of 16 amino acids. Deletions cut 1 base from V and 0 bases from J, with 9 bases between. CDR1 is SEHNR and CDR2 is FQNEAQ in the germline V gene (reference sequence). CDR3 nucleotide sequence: TGTGCCAGCAGCTTAGAGGTCTCCTCAACTAATGAAAAACTGTTTTTT. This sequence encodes CASSLEVSSTNEKLFF.